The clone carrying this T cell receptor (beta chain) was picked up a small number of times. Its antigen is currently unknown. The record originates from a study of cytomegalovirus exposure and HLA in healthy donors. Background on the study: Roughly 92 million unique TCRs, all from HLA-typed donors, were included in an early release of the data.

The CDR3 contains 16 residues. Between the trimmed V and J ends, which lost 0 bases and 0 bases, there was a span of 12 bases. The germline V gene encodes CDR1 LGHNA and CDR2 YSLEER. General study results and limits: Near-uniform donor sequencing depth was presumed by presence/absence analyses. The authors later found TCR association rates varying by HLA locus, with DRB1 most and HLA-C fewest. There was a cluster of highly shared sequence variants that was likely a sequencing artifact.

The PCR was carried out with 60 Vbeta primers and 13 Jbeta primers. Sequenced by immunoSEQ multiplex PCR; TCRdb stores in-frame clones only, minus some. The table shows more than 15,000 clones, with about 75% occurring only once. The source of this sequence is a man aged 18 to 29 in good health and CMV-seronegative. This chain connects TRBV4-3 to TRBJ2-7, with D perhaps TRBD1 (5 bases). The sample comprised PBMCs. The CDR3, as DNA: TGCGCCAGCAGCCAAGACACAGGATCCAGCTCCTACGAGCAGTACTTC. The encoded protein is CASSQDTGSSSYEQYF.